The clone carrying this T cell receptor (beta chain) turned up a few times. Its antigen is unidentified. These data belong to a study of response to subunit inactivated influenza vaccine. One entry per CDR3 protein results from TCRdb running MiXCR on the RT-PCR reads. The sample comprises about half a million distinct CDR3 sequences, less than 30% of which are singletons, and about 1.9% rests with the top ten. V was pared by 7 bases and J by 5 bases, with 14 bases between. The CDR3 is 12 amino acids. Germline loops: CDR1 DFQATT, CDR2 SNEGSKA (reference sequence). Study-wide findings and caveats: Authors suggested few new T cells are recruited by each seasonal influenza vaccination.

The receptor comes from a man aged 50 to 59 who received an inactivated influenza vaccine. Sequences were derived from CD4+ T cells sorted from PBMCs, sampled roughly 5 days after vaccination. The genes are TRBV20-1 and TRBJ1-1; a possible D gene is TRBD1 (5 bases). The CDR3 coding sequence is TGCAGTGGTCTGGGGCGGAGGACTGAAGCTTTCTTT. The encoded protein is CSGLGRRTEAFF.